This T cell receptor (beta chain) was recovered during a study of blood T cells in healthy people across ages. From germline, CDR1 is SGHTA and CDR2 FQGNSA. This CDR3 spans 14 amino acids. Points from the study as a whole: Unsorted PBMCs prevented conclusive naive versus antigen-experienced comparison. There was a strong correlation between TCR beta diversity and naive T cell percentage.

On this clonotype itself: Antigen specificity is unknown. The junction and the germline gene differ at one end; a read error may be behind it.

Next came a second PCR, run for about 7 to 12 cycles, which used a sample-barcoded 5' primer along with a J-beta primer mix. Each cDNA molecule received a tag from a template-switch adaptor that had 12 random nucleotides. Every individual sample yielded 3 million or more paired-end reads (each containing CDR3). TCRdb reanalysed the 5' RACE reads using MiXCR and keeps one entry per CDR3 protein. The data show about 1.5 million distinct CDR3 sequences, around 40% seen once. The gene calls are TRBV7-2 and TRBJ2-1, with TRBD2 matching over 9 bases. This clonotype originated in a woman in her late teens or twenties in good health. Sequences were obtained from blood. Here the CDR3 reads CASRLAASNNEQFF. DNA of the CDR3: TGTGCCAGCCGACTAGCGGCCTCCAACAATGAGCAGTTCTTC.